This T cell receptor beta chain was sequenced for a study of blood T cell repertoires in COVID-19. Study as a whole: COVID-19 samples from acute and convalescent phases originated in the United States, Italy and Spain. T cells, B-cell-depleted T cells, or PBMCs provided the cDNA or gDNA that served as material.

The V and J ends lost 9 bases and 0 bases respectively, with 10 bases between them. CDR1 is KGHDR and CDR2 is SFDVKD in the germline V gene. This CDR3 has 14 residues. Under the authors' procedure: Reference gene primer amplification yielded estimated nucleated cell counts. Profiling relied on immunoSEQ multiplex PCR, and the TCRdb table lists in-frame clones only, not all of them. That table is the source of V, J and clone size, and D and trimming were worked out from the DNA. Counted here are 150,000 to 200,000 clones, roughly 85% occurring once; the ten biggest clones make up 8% to 10%. Sequences were obtained from peripheral blood. The chain links TRBV24-1 to TRBJ2-2, with D possibly matching TRBD1 (6 bases). This clonotype originated in a man between 60 and 75 years old with acute or convalescent COVID-19. CDR3 sequence: CATSGVANTGELFF. DNA for the CDR3: TGTGCCACCTCAGGGGTAGCGAACACCGGGGAGCTGTTTTTT.